These 21 T cell receptor beta chains originate from one sample sequenced in a study of blood T cell repertoires in COVID-19. The protocol was immunoSEQ multiplex PCR, while the TCRdb copy is restricted to in-frame clones and leaves out a portion. This sample yields about 49,000 clones, of which around 85% are seen a single time; approximately 15% belongs to the top ten. The sequenced sample was peripheral blood. The receptors shown here come from a human donor in a cohort sampled during active COVID-19.

Remarks on this clone: The identical CDR3 is also encoded by other nucleotide sequences in the sample. The chain joins TRBV20-1 to TRBJ2-7, with D unclear. The V end lost 2 bases, the J end lost 3 bases, and 5 bases lay between the germline ends. Per germline, CDR1 DFQATT and CDR2 SNEGSKA (reference sequence). The CDR3 has 11 residues. CDR3 loop: CSARNSYEQYF. CDR3 nucleotides: TGCAGTGCTAGAAATAGCTACGAGCAGTACTTC.

A single count supports this clone. The chain employs TRBV9 and TRBJ2-7; TRBD2 matches 9 bases. Trimming took 3 bases from V and 4 from J; bases not matched to a gene: 5. The CDR3 length is 14 residues. CDR1 and CDR2 from the germline V gene are SGDLS and YYNGEE. CDR3 protein: CASSEAGGVYEQYF. The DNA for the CDR3 is TGTGCCAGCAGCGAGGCGGGGGGGGTATACGAGCAGTACTTC.

This clone was detected only a few times. CDR3 region: CASSRQGHNQPQHF. The CDR3 DNA sequence: TGTGCCAGCAGCAGACAGGGACACAATCAGCCCCAGCATTTT. The chain has TRBV7-9 and TRBJ1-5; 7 nucleotides match TRBD1. Germline assignment: CDR1 SEHNR and CDR2 FQNEAQ (reference sequence). The CDR3 loop spans 14 amino acids. Losses at the gene ends were 5 bases for V and 3 bases for J; bases not matched to a gene: 4.

This clone occurred once. CDR3 sequence (DNA): TGTGCCAGCAGCCTAGGACGGGGATGGAACACTGAAGCTTTCTTT. This translates into CASSLGRGWNTEAFF. V and J are TRBV7-3 and TRBJ1-1; D gene uncertain. Trimming removed 5 bases at V and 1 base at J, with 14 bases between. CDR1 is SGHTA and CDR2 is FQGTGA in the germline V gene. The CDR3 loop spans 15 amino acids.

The V call is TRBV9, the J call TRBJ2-4, with 9 bases that match TRBD1. Germline-derived CDR1 and CDR2 are SGDLS and YYNGEE. The CDR3 length is 14 residues. V lost 4 bases and J lost 7; bases outside the gene matches: 6. CDR3 DNA: TGTGCCAGCAGCCCGCGGACAGGGGTGAACATTCAGTACTTC. The encoded protein is CASSPRTGVNIQYF.

The chain links TRBV28 to TRBJ2-2, with 7 bases identical to TRBD1. The CDR3 is 14 residues long. The germline V gene has CDR1 MDHEN and CDR2 SYDVKM. With V trimmed by 5 bases and J by 5 bases, 5 bases remained unmatched. The chain's CDR3 is CASSPDRITGELFF. CDR3 in DNA: TGTGCCAGCAGTCCGGACAGGATTACCGGGGAGCTGTTTTTT. Variable domain in full (rest from reference TRBV28 and TRBJ2-2): DVKVTQSSRYLVKRTGEKVFLECVQDMDHENMFWYRQDPGLGLRLIYFSYDVKMKEKGDIPEGYSVSREKKERFSLILESASTNQTSMYLCASSPDRITGELFFGEGSRLTVL.

With regard to this clone: The identical CDR3 is also encoded by other nucleotide sequences in the sample. V gene TRBV2 combines with J gene TRBJ1-3; unclear D gene. Germline V gene lookup returns CDR1 SNHLY and CDR2 FYNNEI. The V end was cut by 3 bases, the J end by 0 bases, with 9 bases between. The CDR3 is made up of 15 amino acids. The CDR3 DNA reads TGTGCCAGCAGTGAGAGAAGAAGCTCTGGAAACACCATATATTTT. This translates into CASSERRSSGNTIYF.

The V call is TRBV6-5, the J call TRBJ1-2; D is uncertain. There are 15 residues in the CDR3. The germline gives CDR1 MNHEY, CDR2 SVGAGI. V lost 4 bases, J lost 8 bases, and 20 bases lay in between. The CDR3 DNA is TGTGCCAGCAGTTCCCCCCCAATGAGATCCGTGGGCTACACCTTC. This encodes CASSSPPMRSVGYTF.

This rearrangement joins TRBV9 to TRBJ2-7; no clear D. Trimming left V 0 bases short and J 2 bases short, with 12 bases between. This CDR3 is 15 amino acids long. Germline CDR1 SGDLS, CDR2 YYNGEE. The CDR3 DNA is TGTGCCAGCAGCGTAGGAGAGTCGCTCGCCTACGAGCAGTACTTC. Translated: CASSVGESLAYEQYF.

The V gene is TRBV7-3, the J gene TRBJ2-1; the match to TRBD2 covers 9 bases. Germline-derived CDR1 and CDR2 are SGHTA and FQGTGA. V dropped 5 bases and J dropped 11; count of bases not matched to a gene: 13. The CDR3 is made up of 15 amino acids. CDR3 amino acids: CASSPKVASGIKQFF. Here the CDR3 DNA reads TGTGCCAGCAGCCCCAAGGTGGCTAGCGGGATCAAGCAGTTCTTC.

The rearrangement uses TRBV7-2 and TRBJ2-4, with TRBD1 matching 9 bases. The V and J ends lost 4 bases and 7 bases, in that order; junction bases with no gene match: 8. Germline V gives CDR1 SGHTA, CDR2 FQGNSA. The CDR3 spans 15 residues. CDR3 protein: CASSSGTGYRNIQYF. DNA for the CDR3: TGTGCCAGCAGCTCCGGGACAGGGTATCGGAACATTCAGTACTTC.

This clone is a singleton in its sample. The chain has TRBV11-1 and TRBJ2-1; possible D gene TRBD2, 5 bases. Germline lookup yields CDR1 SGHAT and CDR2 FQDESV (reference sequence). V lost 4 bases to trimming and J lost 3 bases, with 7 bases between them. The CDR3 is 13 residues long. In DNA form, the CDR3 reads TGTGCCAGCAGCTCCCGGGGCTACAATGAGCAGTTCTTC. It translates to CASSSRGYNEQFF.

The CDR3 loop is CATGGRNYGYTF. The DNA for the CDR3 is TGTGCCACGGGGGGTCGAAACTATGGCTACACCTTC. V usage is TRBV6-5 and J usage is TRBJ1-2; a weak D match, TRBD1 (5 bases). The CDR3 totals 12 residues. The germline gives CDR1 MNHEY, CDR2 SVGAGI. Trimming took 10 bases from V and 2 from J, leaving 11 bases between them.

The rearrangement joins TRBV5-4 to TRBJ2-3, with 10 bases identical to TRBD2. Unmatched junction bases numbered 17, after V lost 4 bases and J lost 6 bases. The germline V gene has CDR1 SGHNT and CDR2 YYREEE (reference sequence). This CDR3 contains 18 residues. CDR3 DNA: TGTGCCAGCAGCGGCTACCCCATAGCGGGGGGTCCTAGCGATACGCAGTATTTT. It is translated as CASSGYPIAGGPSDTQYF.

V and J are TRBV6-1 and TRBJ2-1; 10 positions agree with TRBD1. J was trimmed by 8 bases and V by 1 base; bases with no gene match: 5. The CDR3 loop spans 15 amino acids. Germline V gene sequence: CDR1 MNHNS, CDR2 SASEGT. In nucleotides, the CDR3 is TGTGCCAGCAGTGAAGGACAGGGGGCTCATCATGAGCAGTTCTTC. It codes for CASSEGQGAHHEQFF.

With regard to this clone: A junction end diverges from the germline sequence, so it may reflect a read error. J is TRBJ2-7 and V is TRBV27, with 12 bases aligning to TRBD2. CDR1 is MNHEY, CDR2 SMNVEV, per germline (reference sequence). The CDR3 has 15 amino acids. The CDR3, as DNA: TGTGCCAGTAGTTTTAGTGGGACTAGCGGGTACGAGCAGTACTTC. Protein sequence: CASSFSGTSGYEQYF.

This rearrangement joins TRBV5-6 to TRBJ2-1, with TRBD2 matching 9 bases. The junction had 8 bases not matched to a gene; V was cut back by 0 bases and J by 7 bases. The germline V gene encodes CDR1 SGHDT and CDR2 YYEEEE. There are 16 residues in the CDR3. The CDR3 DNA is TGTGCCAGCAGCTTGGGGGGCGGGAGGGCCTTGAATGAGCAGTTCTTC. Translating gives CASSLGGGRALNEQFF.

The chain employs TRBV11-2 and TRBJ1-1; perhaps TRBD1 as D (5 bases). CDR3 length: 15 residues. Trimming removed 0 bases at V and 10 bases at J, with 18 bases between. Germline V gene data show CDR1 as SGHAT and CDR2 as FQNNGV. CDR3: CASSLDAGRLLRAFF. CDR3 nucleotide sequence: TGTGCCAGCAGCTTAGATGCGGGGCGTTTGCTAAGAGCTTTCTTT.

The V gene is TRBV19, the J gene TRBJ2-1, with D possibly matching TRBD1 (5 bases). V lost 3 bases, J lost 4 bases, and 13 bases lay in between. CDR3 length: 15 residues. Per germline, CDR1 LNHDA and CDR2 SQIVND (reference sequence). CDR3 sequence reads: CASSMRKGIYNEQFF. For the CDR3, the DNA is TGTGCCAGTAGTATGCGGAAGGGGATTTACAATGAGCAGTTCTTC.

There are a few counts of this clone. The V and J genes are TRBV6-5 and TRBJ2-1, with TRBD2 matching over 7 bases. This CDR3 region has 15 residues. V dropped 10 bases and J dropped 3; count of bases not matched to a gene: 12. The V gene's germline CDR1 is MNHEY and CDR2 SVGAGI. The CDR3 DNA sequence: TGTGCCACCACTTTAAGCGGGGTAGACTACAATGAGCAGTTCTTC. It encodes CATTLSGVDYNEQFF.

V and J are TRBV7-9 and TRBJ1-2; D unclear. This CDR3 has 14 residues. V was trimmed by 4 bases and J by 6 bases, leaving 15 bases between them. The germline V gene has CDR1 SEHNR and CDR2 FQNEAQ (reference sequence). The CDR3 sequence is CASSSHGINDGYTF. CDR3 sequence (DNA): TGTGCCAGCAGCTCACACGGGATAAACGATGGCTACACCTTC. Complete variable domain (other parts from reference TRBV7-9 and TRBJ1-2): DTGVSQNPRHKITKRGQNVTFRCDPISEHNRLYWYRQTLGQGPEFLTYFQNEAQLEKSRLLSDRFSAERPKGSFSTLEIQRTEQGDSAMYLCASSSHGINDGYTFGSGTRLTVV.